These 23 T cell receptor beta chains share one sample of origin, sequenced in a study of blood T cell dynamics during melanoma immunotherapy. Time point in this sample: week 3, after first cycle of checkpoint inhibitor. The method was immunoSEQ multiplex PCR; TCRdb's version includes in-frame clones alone and lacks a portion of them. The sample shows 800 or so clones, around 65% of them seen only once. The starting material was central memory CD8+ T cells from blood, obtained from a patient treated with checkpoint blockade. Every receptor here comes from a human donor with melanoma.

This sequence joins TRBV29-1 and TRBJ2-1; 9 bases align to TRBD2. The CDR3 has 14 amino acids. The germline gives CDR1 SQVTM, CDR2 ANQGSEA. The trim removed 5 bases at V and 6 bases at J, leaving 8 bases unmatched. The CDR3: CSVPIAGVRNEQFF. In nucleotides, the CDR3 is TGCAGCGTTCCCATAGCGGGAGTGCGCAATGAGCAGTTCTTC.

The CDR3 region is CASKSLSDQETQYF. The DNA of the CDR3 is TGTGCCAGTAAATCTTTGTCAGACCAAGAGACCCAGTACTTC. The genes are TRBV19 and TRBJ2-5, with D unclear. This CDR3 is built from 14 residues. Trimming removed 7 bases from V and 0 bases from J, with 12 bases in between. Germline V lookup: CDR1 LNHDA, CDR2 SQIVND (reference sequence).

This clone was detected a few times. V is TRBV6-5 and J is TRBJ2-1; 7 nucleotides align to TRBD2. V lost 0 bases and J lost 9; bases outside the gene matches: 5. Germline V gene sequence: CDR1 MNHEY, CDR2 SVGAGI. This CDR3 contains 14 residues. CDR3 amino acids: CASSYSAGAFEQFF. CDR3 nucleotide sequence: TGTGCCAGCAGTTACTCTGCGGGAGCCTTTGAGCAGTTCTTC.

Judged by abundance, this clone is large. This sequence joins TRBV4-3 and TRBJ1-3; D not certain. Germline V gene sequence: CDR1 LGHNA, CDR2 YSLEER. The CDR3 contains 16 residues. Deletions cut 0 bases from V and 0 bases from J, with 9 bases between. The CDR3 sequence is CASSQDEQLSGNTIYF. The CDR3 nucleotides read TGCGCCAGCAGCCAAGATGAACAGCTCTCTGGAAACACCATATATTTT.

J is TRBJ2-1 and V is TRBV6-4; D possibly corresponds to TRBD2 (6 bases). Trimming removed 4 bases from V and 9 bases from J, with 25 bases in between. Germline CDR1 is MRHNA and CDR2 is SNTAGT. There are 17 residues in the CDR3. CDR3 DNA: TGTGCCAGCAGTGCGCCTTCTCCCACTGGGGAGGTCGGTGAGCAGTTCTTC. This encodes CASSAPSPTGEVGEQFF.

This chain connects TRBV15 to TRBJ2-7; the D is unclear. Germline assignment: CDR1 LNHNV and CDR2 YYDKDF (reference sequence). The CDR3 runs to 14 residues. Trimming shortened V by 1 base and J by 2 bases, and 9 bases separated the two germline ends. CDR3 sequence (DNA): TGTGCCACCAGCAGAGGGAATTCTCCCTACGAGCAGTACTTC. This sequence encodes CATSRGNSPYEQYF.

This sequence joins TRBV4-1 and TRBJ2-5; possibly TRBD2 for D (5 bases). With the DNA end fitting TRBJ2-7 better, the J assignment may be wrong. CDR1 and CDR2 from the germline V gene are MGHRA and YSYEKL. The CDR3 runs 13 residues. The CDR3 is CASSLGIPYEQYF. CDR3 nucleotide sequence: TGCGCCAGCAGCCTCGGGATTCCATACGAGCAGTACTTC.

CDR3 residues: CAWSGFREDTEAFF. The CDR3 DNA follows: TGTGCCTGGAGTGGATTCAGGGAGGACACTGAAGCTTTCTTT. The V call is TRBV30, the J call TRBJ1-1; TRBD1 might be the D (5 bases). The CDR3 runs to 14 residues. Deletions cut 1 base from V and 3 bases from J, with 12 bases between. Germline V gene sequence: CDR1 GTSNPN, CDR2 SVGIG (reference sequence).

V is TRBV5-8 and J is TRBJ2-5, with D tentatively TRBD1 or TRBD2 (5 bases each). The germline V gene encodes CDR1 SGHTS and CDR2 YDEGEE. Trimming removed 4 bases from V and 5 bases from J, with 15 bases in between. The CDR3 totals 14 residues. CDR3 DNA sequence: TGTGCCAGCAGCCTCAGTCCGGGGCCGGAGACCCAGTACTTC. Translation gives CASSLSPGPETQYF.

The chain combines TRBV29-1 with TRBJ2-5; 8 bases map to TRBD1. Matching the DNA end better, TRBJ2-7 makes the J call doubtful. The CDR3 length is 14 residues. Germline V gene data show CDR1 as SQVTM and CDR2 as ANQGSEA. CDR3 region: CSVVGSDRAYEQYF. CDR3 bases: TGCAGCGTTGTAGGTTCGGACAGGGCCTACGAGCAGTACTTC.

The chain links TRBV15 to TRBJ2-2; the D gene could be TRBD1 or TRBD2 (5 bases each). CDR1 is LNHNV, CDR2 YYDKDF, per germline (reference sequence). V was trimmed by 6 bases and J by 3 bases, leaving 14 bases between them. CDR3 length equals 15 residues. CDR3 region: CATRLGVDDTGELFF. CDR3 sequence (DNA): TGTGCCACCAGGTTGGGGGTAGACGACACCGGGGAGCTGTTTTTT.

V is TRBV5-8 and J is TRBJ1-2; a possible D gene is TRBD1 (5 bases). The V end lost 4 bases, the J end lost 5 bases, and 15 bases lay between the germline ends. This CDR3 has 14 amino acids. Germline lookup yields CDR1 SGHTS and CDR2 YDEGEE. The CDR3 nucleotides are TGTGCCAGCAGCCTCGGGACCCAGAGGTATGGCTACACCTTC. Its translation is CASSLGTQRYGYTF.

The rearrangement joins TRBV6-1 to TRBJ2-6, with TRBD2 identical over 7 bases. CDR1 is MNHNS and CDR2 is SASEGT in the germline V gene. The CDR3 loop spans 16 amino acids. The ends lost 1 base at V and 4 bases at J; junction bases unmatched: 4. This CDR3 is CASSEGGGAGANVLTF. The CDR3 DNA is TGTGCCAGCAGTGAAGGGGGGGGAGCCGGGGCCAACGTCCTGACTTTC.

The chain has TRBV15 and TRBJ2-6, with D possibly matching TRBD1 (6 bases). In germline, CDR1 is LNHNV, CDR2 YYDKDF (reference sequence). Trimming pared 0 bases from V and 4 bases from J, leaving 10 bases between. This CDR3 region has 16 residues. The CDR3 sequence is CATSREEGTGANVLTF. In DNA form, the CDR3 reads TGTGCCACCAGCAGAGAAGAAGGGACAGGGGCCAACGTCCTGACTTTC.

V and J are TRBV28 and TRBJ2-6, with D possibly being TRBD1 or TRBD2 (5 bases each). There are 16 residues in the CDR3. V dropped 7 bases and J dropped 0 bases, with 13 bases sitting between them. Germline V gene lookup returns CDR1 MDHEN and CDR2 SYDVKM. The CDR3 is CASKTPGTSGANVLTF. CDR3 nucleotide sequence: TGTGCCAGCAAAACCCCGGGGACCTCTGGGGCCAACGTCCTGACTTTC.

Only a few counts were recorded for this clone. The CDR3 protein is CASRKDRAYEQYF. In nucleotides, the CDR3 is TGTGCCAGCAGGAAGGACAGGGCCTACGAGCAGTACTTC. The V and J genes are TRBV6-5 and TRBJ2-7; 8 nucleotides line up with TRBD1. V lost 6 bases and J lost 2; bases outside the gene matches: 3. Germline V gene sequence: CDR1 MNHEY, CDR2 SVGAGI. The CDR3 covers 13 residues.

This clone was observed a handful of times. The chain is built from TRBV28 and TRBJ1-2; D not resolved. The CDR3 runs 14 residues. Trimming took off 3 bases at V and 7 bases at J, with 15 bases between the two ends. Looked up from germline, CDR1 is MDHEN and CDR2 is SYDVKM. The CDR3 sequence is CASSFPVGHSGYTF. In nucleotides, the CDR3 is TGTGCCAGCAGTTTCCCGGTCGGGCACTCTGGCTACACCTTC.

The J gene is TRBJ2-5, the V gene TRBV6-1; 9 bases are a match to TRBD2. The J call may be in error: the DNA end matches TRBJ2-7 better. The CDR3 sequence is 13 residues long. Germline assignment: CDR1 MNHNS and CDR2 SASEGT. The CDR3 reads CASRSGRFYEQYF. CDR3 coding DNA: TGTGCCAGTCGTAGCGGGAGATTCTACGAGCAGTACTTC.

The V call is TRBV29-1, the J call TRBJ2-7; TRBD1 aligns across 7 bases. This CDR3 is built from 14 residues. The germline gives CDR1 SQVTM, CDR2 ANQGSEA. J lost 0 bases, V lost 1 base, and 3 bases had no gene match. The DNA for the CDR3 is TGCAGCGTTGAAGGCCGGGACAGCTCCTACGAGCAGTACTTC. Amino acid sequence: CSVEGRDSSYEQYF.

The chain joins TRBV5-4 to TRBJ1-1; D is unclear. The V gene's germline CDR1 is SGHNT and CDR2 YYREEE (reference sequence). CDR3 size: 15 residues. Trimming stripped 4 bases from V and 1 base from J, with 14 bases between. CDR3 nucleotides: TGTGCCAGCAGCCAAGAAAAAACTCCGAACACTGAAGCTTTCTTT. It yields the protein CASSQEKTPNTEAFF.

The V gene is TRBV9, the J gene TRBJ2-7; a possible D gene is TRBD1 (6 bases). CDR1 and CDR2 (germline): SGDLS, YYNGEE. This CDR3 has 15 residues. V gave up 3 bases and J gave up 7 bases, with 20 bases separating them. The CDR3 is CASSGLGTPGEEQYF. The CDR3 bases are TGTGCCAGCAGCGGGCTCGGGACACCGGGTGAGGAGCAGTACTTC. Variable domain in full (rest from reference TRBV9 and TRBJ2-7): DSGVTQTPKHLITATGQRVTLRCSPRSGDLSVYWYQQSLDQGLQFLIQYYNGEERAKGNILERFSAQQFPDLHSELNLSSLELGDSALYFCASSGLGTPGEEQYFGPGTRLTVT.

The rearrangement links TRBV4-1 to TRBJ1-1; D ambiguous. This CDR3 is built from 15 residues. Trimming removed 0 bases at V and 1 base at J, with 9 bases between. Per germline, CDR1 MGHRA and CDR2 YSYEKL. CDR3 nucleotide sequence: TGCGCCAGCAGCCAAGAGGCGACACCGAACACTGAAGCTTTCTTT. Its translation: CASSQEATPNTEAFF.

The chain employs TRBV4-2 and TRBJ2-1; D may match TRBD1 or TRBD2 (6 bases each). The CDR3 extends over 17 amino acids. The V end was cut by 0 bases, the J end by 2 bases, with 14 bases between. Per germline, CDR1 LGHNA and CDR2 YNFKEQ. The CDR3 bases are TGTGCCAGCAGCCAAGATGTGCCCGGGGGCCCCTACAATGAGCAGTTCTTC. Amino acids: CASSQDVPGGPYNEQFF.